This T cell receptor beta chain derives from a study of T cell clonotyping in hematopoietic cell transplantation (dated by TCRdb to the early 2020s). Context from the whole study: A total of 150 or so blood samples were gathered in the study from 35 to 45 consecutive transplant recipients along with their related donors. Patient recruitment ran from 2015 to early 2017, and follow-up continued until late 2020 or death.

The immunoSEQ assay, a bias-controlled multiplex PCR using V- and J-specific primers, was used to amplify TCR beta CDR3 regions from genomic DNA. A second PCR step added a proprietary barcode and Illumina adapter sequences to the CDR3 amplicons. CDR3 libraries were sequenced on an Illumina MiSeq instrument. Under the source paper's analysis protocol: immunoSEQ Analyzer 3.0 was used for export and quality control, with R Bioconductor and Immunarch used for downstream analyses. Only productive rearrangements in the normalized downsampled data set were used to calculate repertoire metrics. In the normalized cohort, clonotypes with more than 5 templates were defined as pathologically expanded. The Inverse Simpson Index was used to measure repertoire diversity. To capture all clonotypes, CMV-specificity analyses were performed on the non-normalized data set. TCRdb carries this immuneACCESS record with in-frame sequences only. Its versions omit some clonotypes, under half of them owing to an unresolved V gene in the studies checked, with the rest unexplained. The V and J calls and clone size are taken from that table; D and trimming were inferred from the DNA. The sample has roughly 12,000 clones on record, almost 50% of them singletons. The ten largest clones take up approximately 9.9% of the sample.

The germline V and J ends show losses of 3 bases and 7 bases respectively, and no gene match explains 7 bases of the junction. Spanning cysteine to phenylalanine, the CDR3 consists of 14 amino acids. The DNA shown is the 42-base CDR3, in frame from base 1. The CDR1 and CDR2 encoded by the germline V gene (reference sequence) are LNHDA and SQIVND. The study at large found these results: Broader posttransplant TCR repertoire diversity was predicted by donor and pretransplant recipient Inverse Simpson Index values. Just a small fraction of recipient repertoires overlapped with donor repertoires, and more than 95% appeared de novo at the given depth. Recipient TCR diversity fell after transplant, with pathologically expanded clonotypes rising progressively from day 30 to day 180. The sample size was limited, and because cells were not sorted, the contributions of CD4 and CD8 repertoires could not be separated.

Blood samples for TCR beta sequencing were provided by related transplant donors. Nuclei Lysis Solution was used to extract genomic DNA from fresh or cryopreserved unfractionated peripheral blood mononuclear cells. About this clone itself: Its antigen target is currently unknown. Base-call qualities are not available, and no considerably larger clone is one nucleotide away.

This TCR derives from a middle-aged man in good health. Some clones in this sample may be carry-over from other donors' samples. This chain joins TRBV19 to TRBJ2-7, with TRBD1 matching 9 junction bases. The specimen sequenced was peripheral blood mononuclear cells. The encoded CDR3 is CASSMGQGVGEQYF. The nucleotide sequence is TGTGCCAGTAGTATGGGACAGGGTGTGGGGGAGCAGTACTTC.